This T cell receptor (beta chain) was found in a study of cytomegalovirus exposure and HLA in healthy donors. To note about this clone: Its specificity is unknown.

The method was immunoSEQ multiplex PCR; TCRdb's version includes in-frame clones alone and lacks a portion of them. The sample consists of a few hundred thousand clones, roughly 90% of them appearing once. Overall study results and limits: Rare TCR sequences predominated, though certain public TCRs were found in many donors. A later analysis found first-cohort TCR clusters tended to co-occur in the approximately 110 validation repertoires. Overall, some 160 TCR beta chains were annotated as cytomegalovirus-associated.

The donors were in the roughly 120-subject validation cohort, distinct from the approximately 700-subject first cohort. Germline V gene sequence: CDR1 MNHEY, CDR2 SMNVEV (reference sequence). Trimming stripped 7 bases from V and 9 bases from J, with 19 bases between. The CDR3 spans 14 residues. The sequence was collected from a woman aged 18 to 35 in good health and CMV-seronegative. Sequencing was done on a sample of PBMCs. The chain carries TRBV27 and TRBJ2-1; TRBD1 is a possible D gene (8 bases). As DNA, the CDR3 is TGTGCCAGCACCTTTACAGGGGGGAGGGGTGAGCAGTTCTTC. Amino acid sequence: CASTFTGGRGEQFF.